The present entry profiles one T cell receptor beta chain with its context. No antigen is known for it. The sample is drawn from a study of identifying expanded T cells in peripheral blood. During the collection period, no donor immune events like infections were recorded. Trimming removed 1 base from V and 3 bases from J, with 3 bases in between. Germline loops: CDR1 SGHVS, CDR2 FNYEAQ. The CDR3 runs 13 residues. Study conclusions and caveats: Over two and four weeks, about 15 and 19 clones changed, versus roughly 1.1 between replicates. Across healthy donors, higher total template counts meant significantly greater approximately two-week count variance.

Method: immunoSEQ multiplex PCR; TCRdb's copy keeps in-frame clones and lacks some. The repertoire holds about 110,000 clones, with roughly 89% as singletons. V gene TRBV7-6 combines with J gene TRBJ1-4; D gene ambiguous. This receptor was obtained from a person between 18 and 70 years old in good health. Sequencing used blood. The CDR3 sequence: CASSLGANEKLFF. The CDR3 DNA sequence: TGTGCCAGCAGCTTAGGGGCTAATGAAAAACTGTTTTTT.